This record concerns one TCR beta chain sequence. Its antigen is not yet known. Base-call qualities are not available, and no considerably larger clone is one nucleotide away. The sample is drawn from a study of blood T cell repertoires in COVID-19 (TCRdb year 2020). Broadly, across the study: Samples from collaborators originated in the United States, Italy and Spain and spanned both the acute and convalescent phases of COVID-19. The repertoires were released in a freely available public database meant as a resource for research on the immune response to SARS-CoV-2. The samples were drawn from the first 160 participants of the ongoing ImmuneRACE study and from 1,200 or so subjects provided by 6 global collaborators. The dataset comprised deeply sampled blood TCRbeta repertoires from subjects exposed to, actively infected with, or recovered from COVID-19. Where HLA class I and class II types were available, the types were taken from metadata supplied by the sample provider, not from assay-based typing. Nearly every sample came with metadata listing a de-identified subject ID, COVID-19 status, age in years and sex. The material from the prospective study consisted of cDNA or gDNA derived from T cells, B-cell-depleted T cells, or PBMCs.

What the study reported, not specific to this receptor: The amount of clinical and demographic metadata varied by source and participant and was provided uncurated.

The immunoSEQ Assay, a bias-controlled multiplex PCR, was used to amplify TCRbeta CDR3 regions from genomic DNA. On the authors' methods: The number of nucleated cells in each sample was estimated from the amplification of reference gene primers within the assay. Sequence reads were collapsed and filtered to measure the absolute abundance of every unique TCRbeta CDR3 rearrangement. For each sample, productive Simpson clonality was calculated as the square root of Simpson's diversity index over productive rearrangements. The immuneACCESS repertoire file appears here via TCRdb, limited to in-frame rearrangements. These files lack a portion of the clones; in checked studies, under half of the deficit traces to unresolved V genes, and the cause of the others is not known. Clone size and V and J calls were adopted from that table, with D and trimming inferred from the DNA. Here the sample has around 74,000 clones; approximately 90% occur a single time. Over 4% of the sample rests with the top ten.

The germline V gene sets CDR1 to SGHRS and CDR2 to YFSETQ. The CDR3 numbers 18 residues from cysteine through phenylalanine. The retained sequence is limited to the CDR3, 54 bases, with the frame set at the first base. Trimming removed 0 bases from V and 0 bases from J; the gene matches leave 12 bases unexplained. The collaborating institutions used their own protocols to collect whole blood in K2EDTA tubes. For TCRbeta analysis, collaborators shipped samples in one of three forms: frozen whole blood, isolated PBMCs, or DNA extracted from either of those sample types. The clonotype originates from a middle-aged man with active COVID-19. The specimen sequenced was peripheral blood. The chain is made from TRBV5-1 and TRBJ2-7; TRBD1 matches 7 bases in the middle. In nucleotides, the sequence is TGCGCCAGCAGCTTGGACCGAAAATACAGGGGTCCCTCCTACGAGCAGTACTTC. It codes for CASSLDRKYRGPSYEQYF.